This TCR beta chain appears in the sequencing data of a study of cytomegalovirus exposure and HLA in healthy donors. General study points: Reportedly, HLA-A and HLA-B alleles of most subjects were accurately predicted from TCR beta. Most TCR sequences proved rare, with some public TCRs found in many donors. Published work reported that the classifier diagnosed cytomegalovirus status with high specificity and sensitivity. In a later analysis, several top co-occurrence clusters appeared linked to parvovirus B19, influenza, CMV and Epstein-Barr virus.

CDR1 and CDR2 from the germline V gene are MDHEN and SYDVKM. The germline V and J ends were trimmed by 3 bases and 6 bases, with 12 bases remaining between them. CDR3 length equals 14 residues. This clone was recorded only once. The antigen is not known. Both 60 Vbeta primers and 13 Jbeta primers went into the PCR. Clones were sequenced by immunoSEQ multiplex PCR, and TCRdb holds only the in-frame ones, with some missing. The repertoire holds 150,000 or so clones, with more than 75% as singletons. This TCR came from a woman aged 40 to 50 in good health and CMV-seropositive. Input material: PBMCs. The chain is built from TRBV28 and TRBJ1-5, with D possibly matching TRBD1 (6 bases). The CDR3 sequence: CASSFRGQLQPQHF. CDR3 coding DNA: TGTGCCAGCAGTTTTAGAGGACAGCTTCAGCCCCAGCATTTT.